This TCR beta chain is from a study of blood T cell repertoires in COVID-19. Study at large: Samples taken during acute and convalescent COVID-19 were collected in the United States, Italy and Spain. Sample material is recorded as cDNA or gDNA derived from T cells, B-cell-depleted T cells, or PBMCs.

The CDR3 runs to 12 residues. V dropped 8 bases and J dropped 2 bases, with 7 bases sitting between them. CDR1 and CDR2 from the germline V gene are MNHEY and SVGAGI. In the original processing: Estimates of nucleated cell counts were drawn from the amplification of reference gene primers. TCRdb keeps only in-frame clones here, not all; method: immunoSEQ multiplex PCR. V, J and clone size were drawn from that table, and D and trimming were deduced from the DNA. The table has approximately 180,000 clones, 70% to 90% seen once; the top ten hold around a fifth. This chain uses TRBV6-5 with TRBJ1-5; D unclear. The sequenced material came from peripheral blood. The origin of this receptor is a man aged 55 to 70 with active or convalescent COVID-19. Here the CDR3 DNA reads TGTGCCAGCCGGGATGGCAATCAGCCCCAGCATTTT. Its translation: CASRDGNQPQHF.